The sequence of this T cell receptor (beta chain) was determined in a study of T cells in Graves' hyperthyroidism and ophthalmopathy. V dropped 5 bases and J dropped 6; count of bases not matched to a gene: 5. Germline loops: CDR1 SEHNR, CDR2 FQNEAQ (reference sequence). There are 13 residues in the CDR3. This clonotype was seen at least ten times. Its antigen is as yet unknown. Findings and caveats of the study: Blood also carried most thyroid clonotypes expanded above 0.001. A model using 13 V-J features told ophthalmopathy apart from stable hyperthyroidism.

The hyperthyroidism patients had all been newly diagnosed, and their disease duration was under 2 months. Their ages ranged from 18 to 65 years. PBMCs came from more than 8.5 ml fresh peripheral blood. Regions amplified from RNA transcripts were the TCR beta CDR3 regions. The HTBI primer set was used in a first-round RT-PCR of the TCR CDR3. TCRdb reprocessed the multiplex PCR reads with MiXCR, giving one entry per CDR3 protein. The table lists around 500,000 distinct CDR3 sequences, less than 15% of them singletons. This clonotype was sampled from a woman between 35 and 50 years old with Graves' hyperthyroidism. The sequencing input was blood. V is TRBV7-9 and J is TRBJ2-7, with 9 bases fitting TRBD1. The CDR3 region is CASSPGTGLEQYF. The CDR3 DNA reads TGTGCCAGCAGCCCAGGGACAGGGCTCGAGCAGTACTTC.